The 4 T cell receptor beta chains given below trace back to one sample, sequenced in a study of Tregs in tolerant kidney transplant recipients. The assay was immunoSEQ multiplex PCR, and TCRdb's table has in-frame clones only and misses some. The data show over 14,000 clones, and the top ten clones hold 3.5%. Related graft donors supplied nonmyeloablative bone marrow transplants, and mixed chimerism was transient. The sample was CD4+ T cells from blood (PBMCs), taken 12 months after the transplant. The receptors originated from a human patient who received a combined kidney and bone marrow transplant. Some of the T cells may derive from the graft donor.

This clone registers medium-sized by frequency. Sequencing ends 3 residues short of the CDR3 end; the germline J gene provides the rest. The V gene is TRBV5-1, the J gene TRBJ2-5; TRBD2 matches at 7 bases. This CDR3 comprises 18 residues. CDR1 and CDR2 from the germline V gene are SGHRS and YFSETQ. V dropped 0 bases and J dropped 0; count of bases not matched to a gene: 11. The sequenced CDR3 bases are TGCGCCAGCAGCTTGGGCCGGGGAGTGGGGGGGAACCAAGAGACC. It specifies CASSLGRGVGGNQET. The CDR3 in full is CASSLGRGVGGNQETQYF.

As regards this clone: Read sequence stops 3 residues before the CDR3 end, and the germline J gene provides the missing end. The gene calls are TRBV30 and TRBJ2-5; 10 nucleotides line up with TRBD2. The CDR3 totals 16 residues. J lost 1 base, V lost 0 bases, and 5 bases had no gene match. Looked up from germline, CDR1 is GTSNPN and CDR2 is SVGIG (reference sequence). The sequenced part of the CDR3 DNA is TGTGCCTGGAGTGTACGGCTAGCGGGAGTCCAAGAGACC. It translates to CAWSVRLAGVQET. The complete CDR3 reads CAWSVRLAGVQETQYF. The variable domain in full, with the rest retrieved from reference TRBV30 and TRBJ2-5, is SQTIHQWPATLVQPVGSPLSLECTVEGTSNPNLYWYRQAAGRGLQLLFYSVGIGQISSEVPQNLSASRPQDRQFILSSKKLLLSDSGFYLCAWSVRLAGVQETQYFGPGTRLLVL.

This clone is classed as medium-sized (0.01 to 0.1%) by frequency. The read comes to an end 3 residues before the CDR3 does, leaving the germline J gene to fill in the end. The gene calls are TRBV18 and TRBJ2-5; 9 nucleotides match TRBD1. CDR3 length: 17 amino acids. J lost 2 bases, V lost 1 base, and 8 bases had no gene match. Per germline, CDR1 KGHSH and CDR2 LQKENI. The sequenced CDR3 bases are TGTGCCAGCTCACCACGGGGGACAGGGTCCCTACAAGAGACC. This sequence encodes CASSPRGTGSLQET. Given in full, the CDR3 is CASSPRGTGSLQETQYF.

CDR3 DNA (partial): TGTGCCAGCTCACCGGTCAGGGAAAGCGTCTACAATGAG. Translation: CASSPVRESVYNE. The full CDR3 protein is CASSPVRESVYNEQFF. The chain links TRBV18 to TRBJ2-1; possibly TRBD1 for D (5 bases). The read finishes 3 residues shy of the CDR3 end, and the germline J gene is used to complete it. Germline CDR1 and CDR2: KGHSH and LQKENI. The CDR3 consists of 16 residues. The V gene lost 3 bases and the J gene lost 3 bases, with 15 bases spanning the gap.